The present T cell receptor (beta chain) was sequenced within a study of chemoradiotherapy in HPV16-positive cancers. On this clone: Its antigen is currently unknown.

Libraries were prepared by immunoSEQ multiplex PCR; TCRdb keeps only in-frame clonotypes and omits some of them. The sample comprises around 15,000 clones, over 70% of which are singletons, and around 9.9% rests with the top ten. Repertoires were sampled repeatedly during chemoradiotherapy. Germline CDR1 is GTSNPN and CDR2 is SVGIG (reference sequence). CDR3 length equals 13 residues. General study results and limits: Candidate HPV-specific clones and E7-related TCR motifs grew in tumor during treatment. Functional assays defining HPV-specific T cells used only a couple of HPV16-positive patients.

J is TRBJ2-5 and V is TRBV30, with D tentatively TRBD2 (5 bases). The J call could be wrong; TRBJ2-7 is a better fit for the DNA end. The TCR originated in a human donor with HPV-associated anogenital cancer. Sample collection occurred from a patient who underwent chemoradiotherapy. CDR3 nucleotide sequence: TGTGCCTGGAGTGACGGGGTCTCCTACGAGCAGTACTTC. Amino acid sequence: CAWSDGVSYEQYF.